This section outlines one TCR beta chain sequence together with its context. As yet, its antigen is unknown. The V gene lost 3 bases and the J gene lost 4 bases, with 16 bases spanning the gap. From germline, CDR1 is GTSNPN and CDR2 SVGIG (reference sequence). The CDR3 is made up of 15 amino acids. This record comes from a study of cytomegalovirus exposure and HLA in healthy donors. PCR amplification relied on 60 Vbeta primers (plus 13 Jbeta primers). Clones were sequenced by immunoSEQ multiplex PCR, and TCRdb holds only the in-frame ones, with some missing. The table records 150,000 or so clones, about 82% of them present only once. Healthy bone marrow donors made up the donors. At sampling all donors were nominally healthy, likely with unrecorded immune exposures. Findings and caveats of the study: Some segments of the V type, notably TRBV6-2 and TRBV6-3, were excluded as indistinguishable. Later on, a genetic analysis was performed. It linked a missense variant in DCLRE1C with V- and J-gene trimming of TCR beta.

The specimen was PBMCs. This chain links TRBV30 with TRBJ1-3; possible D gene TRBD1, 6 bases. This TCR came from a female donor in good health and CMV-seronegative. In DNA form, the CDR3 reads TGTGCCTGGAGGGGGGCCATCTACACCGGAAACACCATATATTTT. It yields the protein CAWRGAIYTGNTIYF.